Described below is a single T cell receptor beta chain sequence and its context. The data derive from a study of T-cell memory formation after mild COVID-19. The V end was cut by 0 bases, the J end by 5 bases, with 16 bases between. Germline V CDR1 and CDR2: GTSNPN, SVGIG (reference sequence). This CDR3 region has 15 residues. TCRdb redid the calling of the 5' RACE reads with MiXCR, one entry per CDR3 protein. Of around 140,000 distinct CDR3 sequences listed, roughly 19% are singletons. The sequence was obtained from an adult woman who had mild COVID-19 (a few samples of this study predate the infection). Cell type and time point are not known. The sample was PBMCs or a T cell subset sorted from them (not recorded which). The chain is built from TRBV30 and TRBJ1-2; possibly TRBD1 for D (6 bases). Here the CDR3 DNA reads TGTGCCTGGAGTGTACCTCCAGGGGCTCCTTATGGCTACACCTTC. Translated: CAWSVPPGAPYGYTF.